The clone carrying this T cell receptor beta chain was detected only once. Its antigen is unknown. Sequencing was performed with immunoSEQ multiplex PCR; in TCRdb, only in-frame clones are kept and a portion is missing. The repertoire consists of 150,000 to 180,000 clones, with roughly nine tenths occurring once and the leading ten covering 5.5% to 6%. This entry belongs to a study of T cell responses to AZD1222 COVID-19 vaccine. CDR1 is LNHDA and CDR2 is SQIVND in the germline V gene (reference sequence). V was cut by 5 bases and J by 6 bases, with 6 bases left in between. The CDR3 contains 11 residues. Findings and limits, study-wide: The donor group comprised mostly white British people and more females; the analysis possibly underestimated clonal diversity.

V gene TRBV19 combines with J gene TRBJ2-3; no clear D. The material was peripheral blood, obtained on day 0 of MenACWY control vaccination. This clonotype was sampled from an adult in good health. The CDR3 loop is CASSYADTQYF. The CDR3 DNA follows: TGTGCCAGTAGTTATGCTGATACGCAGTATTTT.